What follows are 30 T cell receptor beta chains derived from one specimen sequenced in a study of T cell responses to AZD1222 COVID-19 vaccine. The repertoire was sequenced with immunoSEQ multiplex PCR; TCRdb's copy has only in-frame clones and lacks some. This sample has around 77,000 clones; around 86% occur once, and the top ten carry 24%. Sample: peripheral blood, taken on day 0 of AZD1222 vaccination. These receptors originate from an adult in good health.

This clone was picked up a small number of times. The CDR3 protein is CASRPDSYNEQFF. The CDR3 coding sequence is TGTGCCAGCAGGCCTGACAGCTACAATGAGCAGTTCTTC. The J gene is TRBJ2-1, the V gene TRBV12-3 or TRBV12-4, with a weak D call TRBD1 (5 bases). This CDR3 comprises 13 residues. The V and J ends lost 6 bases and 3 bases respectively, with 9 bases between them.

This rearrangement joins TRBV7-2 to TRBJ2-1, with a tentative D call TRBD2 (6 bases). Germline loops: CDR1 SGHTA, CDR2 FQGNSA. CDR3 length: 15 amino acids. Trimming took 3 bases from V and 5 from J, leaving 14 bases between them. As DNA, the CDR3 is TGTGCCAGCAGCTTGATGGGACTCGACGACAATGAGCAGTTCTTC. As protein: CASSLMGLDDNEQFF.

This clone appeared once. The chain has TRBV6-6 and TRBJ1-2; D ambiguous. With 4 bases removed from V and 2 bases from J, the gap between germline ends came to 11 bases. The germline CDR1 and CDR2 sequences are MNHNY and SVGAGI (reference sequence). This CDR3 comprises 14 residues. CDR3 amino acids: CASSFRLQNYGYTF. The CDR3 DNA reads as TGTGCCAGCAGTTTCCGACTACAGAACTATGGCTACACCTTC.

This rearrangement joins TRBV7-9 to TRBJ1-6; no definite D call. The CDR3 extends over 12 amino acids. Trimming left V 5 bases short and J 6 bases short, with 5 bases between. Looked up from germline, CDR1 is SEHNR and CDR2 is FQNEAQ (reference sequence). The CDR3 loop is CASSPVNSPLHF. The CDR3 DNA reads as TGTGCCAGCAGCCCCGTTAATTCACCCCTCCACTTT.

A single count supports this clone. The J gene is TRBJ2-6, the V gene TRBV27; no reliable D call. CDR1 is MNHEY, CDR2 SMNVEV, per germline (reference sequence). This CDR3 region has 14 residues. Deletions cut 7 bases from V and 0 bases from J, with 7 bases between. The CDR3 nucleotides read TGTGCCAGCAAGAGCTTCTCTGGGGCCAACGTCCTGACTTTC. Its protein is CASKSFSGANVLTF.

The CDR3 spells CASSLDRNSPLHF. The CDR3 nucleotides are TGCGCCAGCAGCTTGGATAGAAATTCACCCCTCCACTTT. The chain joins TRBV5-1 to TRBJ1-6; D not certain. The V gene's germline CDR1 is SGHRS and CDR2 YFSETQ. V was pared by 0 bases and J by 7 bases, with 5 bases between. The CDR3 is 13 residues long.

V usage is TRBV3-1 (or the pseudogene TRBV3-2) and J usage is TRBJ1-2; the match to TRBD1 covers 9 bases. Germline V gives CDR1 LGHDT, CDR2 YNNKEL (reference sequence). The CDR3 is 13 residues long. With V trimmed by 5 bases and J by 8 bases, 6 bases remained unmatched. This chain's CDR3 is CASSTQGAQGYTF. The CDR3 DNA is TGTGCCAGCAGCACACAGGGGGCGCAGGGCTACACCTTC.

This clone was detected once. This chain joins TRBV29-1 and TRBJ2-7; 10 bases fit TRBD1. Trimming at V came to 2 bases and at J to 3 bases, leaving 10 bases not matched to a gene. CDR3 size: 16 residues. In germline, CDR1 is SQVTM, CDR2 ANQGSEA. The CDR3 reads CSVEQTQGQGNYEQYF. The CDR3 region has the DNA TGCAGCGTTGAACAAACCCAGGGACAGGGGAACTACGAGCAGTACTTC.

The J gene is TRBJ1-2, the V gene TRBV18; D perhaps matches TRBD1 (6 bases). Trimming shortened V by 5 bases and J by 3 bases, and 10 bases separated the two germline ends. CDR3 length equals 13 residues. CDR1 is KGHSH and CDR2 is LQKENI in the germline V gene. CDR3 DNA: TGTGCCAGCTCAGTGGACAGATACTATGGCTACACCTTC. Amino acids: CASSVDRYYGYTF.

The chain has TRBV4-3 and TRBJ2-2; tentatively, D is TRBD2 (6 bases). V shed 4 bases and J shed 0 bases, with 9 bases lying between them. The germline V gene has CDR1 LGHNA and CDR2 YSLEER. There are 15 residues in the CDR3. In nucleotides, the CDR3 is TGCGCCAGCAGCCGAGGCGGGGCGAACACCGGGGAGCTGTTTTTT. Translating gives CASSRGGANTGELFF.

V is TRBV6-6 and J is TRBJ1-5; possibly TRBD1 for D (5 bases). The CDR3 loop spans 14 amino acids. V shed 7 bases and J shed 6 bases, with 16 bases lying between them. Germline values: CDR1 MNHNY, CDR2 SVGAGI (reference sequence). This CDR3 reads CASMGGGGIQPQHF. As DNA, the CDR3 is TGTGCCAGCATGGGTGGGGGGGGGATTCAGCCCCAGCATTTT.

The gene calls are TRBV28 and TRBJ2-7, with 8 bases aligning to TRBD2. With V trimmed by 3 bases and J by 4 bases, 5 bases remained unmatched. CDR1 and CDR2 (germline): MDHEN, SYDVKM. The CDR3 covers 14 residues. DNA of the CDR3: TGTGCCAGCAGTTTGTTGCGGGGGGCATACGAGCAGTACTTC. Translating it yields CASSLLRGAYEQYF.

The sample holds a few counts of this clone. This CDR3 is CASSDDRGTNEKLFF. The CDR3 DNA follows: TGTGCCAGCAGTGACGACAGGGGAACTAATGAAAAACTGTTTTTT. The genes are TRBV6-1 and TRBJ1-4; 8 bases are shared with TRBD1. The V gene's germline CDR1 is MNHNS and CDR2 SASEGT. The CDR3 runs to 15 residues. Unmatched junction bases numbered 1, after V lost 3 bases and J lost 1 base.

This rearrangement joins TRBV4-1 to TRBJ2-5, with 7 bases fitting TRBD2. The CDR3 extends over 13 amino acids. In germline, CDR1 is MGHRA, CDR2 YSYEKL. J was trimmed by 5 bases and V by 3 bases; bases with no gene match: 3. The CDR3 DNA follows: TGCGCCAGCAGCCAGCCCGGGGGGGAGACCCAGTACTTC. It specifies CASSQPGGETQYF.

This chain uses TRBV10-1 with TRBJ1-1; no definite D call. The germline gives CDR1 WNHNN, CDR2 SYGVQD (reference sequence). Between the trimmed V and J ends, which lost 4 bases and 4 bases, there was a span of 10 bases. The CDR3 has 13 residues. The CDR3 DNA is TGCGCCAGCAGTGGTCGGCAGTCCACTGAAGCTTTCTTT. Protein sequence: CASSGRQSTEAFF.

The chain has TRBV5-1 and TRBJ1-4; the match to TRBD1 covers 7 bases. The CDR3 totals 14 residues. From germline, CDR1 is SGHRS and CDR2 YFSETQ. With V trimmed by 3 bases and J by 5 bases, 4 bases remained unmatched. The chain's CDR3 is CASSSGQKNEKLFF. The CDR3 DNA follows: TGCGCCAGCAGCTCGGGACAGAAAAATGAAAAACTGTTTTTT.

The chain has TRBV18 and TRBJ1-1; D is uncertain. Germline loops: CDR1 KGHSH, CDR2 LQKENI. The CDR3 is 12 amino acids. V was clipped by 3 bases and J by 7 bases, with 9 bases between them. This CDR3 is CASSPLRDEAFF. CDR3 DNA: TGTGCCAGCTCACCGCTTAGGGATGAAGCTTTCTTT.

The chain joins TRBV4-3 to TRBJ1-2; D call uncertain. The CDR3 is 16 residues long. Germline V gives CDR1 LGHNA, CDR2 YSLEER. The V end was cut by 0 bases, the J end by 1 base, with 12 bases between. For the CDR3, the DNA is TGCGCCAGCAGCCAAGAGGTCAGCTCCTTTAACTATGGCTACACCTTC. Protein product: CASSQEVSSFNYGYTF.

The chain has TRBV5-6 and TRBJ2-3; D could derive from TRBD1 or TRBD2 (5 bases each). This CDR3 comprises 15 residues. The V gene lost 4 bases and the J gene lost 4 bases, with 16 bases spanning the gap. CDR1 is SGHDT, CDR2 YYEEEE, per germline. For the CDR3, the DNA is TGTGCCAGCAGCCTTCAGGGTTTGAGGGCAGATACGCAGTATTTT. Its translation: CASSLQGLRADTQYF.

V usage is TRBV18 and J usage is TRBJ1-1, with D unclear. The CDR3 spans 16 residues. From germline, CDR1 is KGHSH and CDR2 LQKENI. The V and J ends lost 1 base and 0 bases respectively, with 12 bases between them. This CDR3 is CASSPRTGSMNTEAFF. The CDR3 nucleotides read TGTGCCAGCTCACCACGAACTGGGTCCATGAACACTGAAGCTTTCTTT. Full variable domain (remainder filled in from reference TRBV18 and TRBJ1-1): NAGVMQNPRHLVRRRGQEARLRCSPMKGHSHVYWYRQLPEEGLKFMVYLQKENIIDESGMPKERFSAEFPKEGPSILRIQQVVRGDSAAYFCASSPRTGSMNTEAFFGQGTRLTVV.

The chain couples TRBV19 to TRBJ1-1; weak D call: TRBD1 (5 bases). The CDR3 is 14 amino acids. Trimming pared 3 bases from V and 4 bases from J, leaving 12 bases between. Germline values: CDR1 LNHDA, CDR2 SQIVND (reference sequence). The CDR3 spells CASSIGTPGTEAFF. For the CDR3, the DNA is TGTGCCAGTAGTATCGGGACTCCGGGCACTGAAGCTTTCTTT.

The chain carries TRBV28 and TRBJ1-2; no definite D call. This CDR3 contains 13 residues. Looked up from germline, CDR1 is MDHEN and CDR2 is SYDVKM. V lost 8 bases, J lost 4 bases, and 14 bases lay in between. CDR3 DNA sequence: TGTGCCAGCCTTGACCGCGACTTCTATGGCTACACCTTC. Protein product: CASLDRDFYGYTF.

The chain combines TRBV3-1 (or the pseudogene TRBV3-2) with TRBJ1-1; D is unresolved. This CDR3 has 15 amino acids. CDR1 and CDR2 (germline): LGHDT, YNNKEL (reference sequence). Trimming took off 6 bases at V and 4 bases at J, with 18 bases between the two ends. CDR3 coding DNA: TGTGCCAGCAGTCCGATGCTTGCGTGGGGCACTGAAGCTTTCTTT. It codes for CASSPMLAWGTEAFF.

The chain joins TRBV5-6 to TRBJ1-5; possible D gene TRBD1, 5 bases. Trimming took off 1 base at V and 7 bases at J, with 15 bases between the two ends. CDR1 and CDR2 from the germline V gene are SGHDT and YYEEEE. This CDR3 spans 15 amino acids. The chain's CDR3 is CASSLWVQGRQPQHF. The CDR3 DNA follows: TGTGCCAGCAGCTTGTGGGTGCAGGGAAGGCAGCCCCAGCATTTT.

This clone was seen just once. V is TRBV28 and J is TRBJ1-5, with unresolved D. The CDR3 covers 12 residues. The germline V gene has CDR1 MDHEN and CDR2 SYDVKM. Deletions cut 5 bases from V and 5 bases from J, with 7 bases between. The CDR3 coding sequence is TGTGCCAGCAGTGAAGATTATCAGCCCCAGCATTTT. It yields the protein CASSEDYQPQHF.

The chain carries TRBV5-1 and TRBJ1-6, with no clear D. From germline, CDR1 is SGHRS and CDR2 YFSETQ. The CDR3 has 14 amino acids. Trimming removed 0 bases at V and 7 bases at J, with 8 bases between. The CDR3 DNA follows: TGCGCCAGCAGCTTGGTTCCCGTGAATTCACCCCTCCACTTT. Protein sequence: CASSLVPVNSPLHF. Full variable domain (outside the CDR3, taken from reference TRBV5-1 and TRBJ1-6): KAGVTQTPRYLIKTRGQQVTLSCSPISGHRSVSWYQQTPGQGLQFLFEYFSETQRNKGNFPGRFSGRQFSNSRSEMNVSTLELGDSALYLCASSLVPVNSPLHFGNGTRLTVT.

The V gene is TRBV6-5, the J gene TRBJ2-1; 8 bases are a match to TRBD2. The ends lost 6 bases at V and 3 bases at J; junction bases unmatched: 7. Germline CDR1 and CDR2: MNHEY and SVGAGI. The CDR3 has 15 amino acids. In DNA, the CDR3 is TGTGCCAGCAGCCTCAGCGGGGGTGACTACAATGAGCAGTTCTTC. It is translated as CASSLSGGDYNEQFF.

The chain employs TRBV28 and TRBJ1-5; D unclear. Trimming removed 6 bases from V and 0 bases from J, with 9 bases in between. The CDR3 covers 14 residues. CDR1 MDHEN and CDR2 SYDVKM come from the germline V gene. CDR3 loop: CASSGLTSNQPQHF. DNA for the CDR3: TGTGCCAGCAGCGGACTTACTAGCAATCAGCCCCAGCATTTT.

The CDR3 DNA is TGTGCCAGCAGTGTTACCGGGACACTCAGGTACGAGCAGTACTTC. Protein product: CASSVTGTLRYEQYF. V and J are TRBV28 and TRBJ2-7, with D maybe TRBD1 (6 bases). Trimming removed 5 bases at V and 4 bases at J, with 18 bases between. There are 15 residues in the CDR3. Per germline, CDR1 MDHEN and CDR2 SYDVKM.

This clone was detected a few times. The V gene is TRBV30, the J gene TRBJ1-3; 7 positions match TRBD1. The CDR3 contains 13 residues. CDR1 and CDR2 (germline): GTSNPN, SVGIG (reference sequence). The V segment lost 5 bases and the J segment 1 base; nucleotides outside the gene matches: 2. The CDR3 sequence: CAWGGQSGNTIYF. The CDR3, as DNA: TGTGCCTGGGGGGGACAGTCTGGAAACACCATATATTTT.